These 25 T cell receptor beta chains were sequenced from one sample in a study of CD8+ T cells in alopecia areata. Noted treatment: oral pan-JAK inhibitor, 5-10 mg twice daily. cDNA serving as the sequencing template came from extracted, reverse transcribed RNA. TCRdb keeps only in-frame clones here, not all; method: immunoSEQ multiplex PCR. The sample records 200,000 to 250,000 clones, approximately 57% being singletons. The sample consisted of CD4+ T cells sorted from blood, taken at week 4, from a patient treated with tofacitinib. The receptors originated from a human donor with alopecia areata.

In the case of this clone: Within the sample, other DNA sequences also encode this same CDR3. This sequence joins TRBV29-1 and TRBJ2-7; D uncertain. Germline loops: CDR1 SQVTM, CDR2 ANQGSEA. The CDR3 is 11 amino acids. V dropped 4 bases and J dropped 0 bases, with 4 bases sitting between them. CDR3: CSVGSSYEQYF. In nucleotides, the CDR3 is TGCAGCGTTGGGTCCTCCTACGAGCAGTACTTC.

CDR3 DNA: TGCGCCAGCAGCCAGGAGGACACCGAGGGATACAATGAGCAGTTCTTC. It translates to CASSQEDTEGYNEQFF. The rearrangement uses TRBV4-3 and TRBJ2-1; possibly TRBD1 or TRBD2 for D (5 bases each). Between the trimmed V and J ends, which lost 3 bases and 4 bases, there was a span of 16 bases. In germline, CDR1 is LGHNA, CDR2 YSLEER. The CDR3 length is 16 residues.

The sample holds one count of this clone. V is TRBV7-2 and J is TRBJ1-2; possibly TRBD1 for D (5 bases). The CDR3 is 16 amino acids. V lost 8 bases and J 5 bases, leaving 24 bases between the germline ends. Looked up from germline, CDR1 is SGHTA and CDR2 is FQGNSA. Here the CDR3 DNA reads TGTGCCAGCTCGAAAGGTGGTTCCGGGGGGATTTATGGCTACACCTTC. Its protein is CASSKGGSGGIYGYTF.

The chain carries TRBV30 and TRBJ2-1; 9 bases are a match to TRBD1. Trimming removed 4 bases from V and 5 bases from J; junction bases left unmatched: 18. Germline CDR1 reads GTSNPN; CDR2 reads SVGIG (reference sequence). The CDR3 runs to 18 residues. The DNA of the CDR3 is TGTGCCTGGAATGGTGGGACAGGGTGGCTAGCGACCAACAATGAGCAGTTCTTC. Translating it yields CAWNGGTGWLATNNEQFF.

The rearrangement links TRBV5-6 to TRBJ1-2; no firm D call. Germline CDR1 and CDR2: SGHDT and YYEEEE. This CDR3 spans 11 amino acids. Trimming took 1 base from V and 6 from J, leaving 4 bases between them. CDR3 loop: CASSLSDGYTF. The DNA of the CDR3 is TGTGCCAGCAGCTTGAGCGATGGCTACACCTTC.

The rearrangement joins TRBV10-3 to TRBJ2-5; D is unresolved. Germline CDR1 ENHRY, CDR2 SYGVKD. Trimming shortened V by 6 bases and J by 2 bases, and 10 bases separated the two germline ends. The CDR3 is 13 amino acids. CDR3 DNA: TGTGCCATCAGCAGCCAATCTCAAGAGACCCAGTACTTC. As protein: CAISSQSQETQYF.

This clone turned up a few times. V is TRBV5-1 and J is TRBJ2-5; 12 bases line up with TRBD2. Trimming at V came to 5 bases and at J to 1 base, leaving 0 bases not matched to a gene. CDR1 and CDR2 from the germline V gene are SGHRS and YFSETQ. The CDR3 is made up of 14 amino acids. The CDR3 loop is CASRTSGGQETQYF. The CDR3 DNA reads TGCGCCAGCAGGACTAGCGGGGGCCAAGAGACCCAGTACTTC.

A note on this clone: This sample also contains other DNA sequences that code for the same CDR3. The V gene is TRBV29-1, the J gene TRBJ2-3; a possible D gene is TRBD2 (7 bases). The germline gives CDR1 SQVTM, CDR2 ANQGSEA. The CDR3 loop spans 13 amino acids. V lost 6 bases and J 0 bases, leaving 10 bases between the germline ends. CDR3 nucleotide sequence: TGCAGCGTCAGGGGACTAAGCACAGATACGCAGTATTTT. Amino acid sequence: CSVRGLSTDTQYF.

The CDR3 is CAWSVRTNNEQYF. The CDR3 bases are TGTGCCTGGAGTGTTCGCACGAATAACGAGCAGTACTTC. J is TRBJ2-7 and V is TRBV30; D remains ambiguous. Trimming cost V 0 bases and J 5 bases, with 11 bases left between them. The CDR3 consists of 13 residues. The germline CDR1 and CDR2 sequences are GTSNPN and SVGIG (reference sequence). The full variable domain, rest sourced from reference TRBV30 and TRBJ2-7, is SQTIHQWPATLVQPVGSPLSLECTVEGTSNPNLYWYRQAAGRGLQLLFYSVGIGQISSEVPQNLSASRPQDRQFILSSKKLLLSDSGFYLCAWSVRTNNEQYFGPGTRLTVT.

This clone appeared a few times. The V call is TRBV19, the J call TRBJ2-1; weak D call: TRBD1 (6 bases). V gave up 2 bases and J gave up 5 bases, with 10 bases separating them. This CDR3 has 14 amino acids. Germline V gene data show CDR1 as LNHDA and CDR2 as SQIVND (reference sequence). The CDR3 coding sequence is TGTGCCAGTAGTATAAGGACAGTAAACAATGAGCAGTTCTTC. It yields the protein CASSIRTVNNEQFF.

CDR3 loop: CASRPQGREKLFF. The CDR3 nucleotides are TGTGCCAGCAGGCCCCAGGGGCGAGAAAAACTGTTTTTT. The gene calls are TRBV25-1 and TRBJ1-4, with D maybe TRBD1 (6 bases). The CDR3 covers 13 residues. Germline CDR1 and CDR2: MGHDK and SYGVNS. The V end was cut by 6 bases, the J end by 8 bases, with 13 bases between.

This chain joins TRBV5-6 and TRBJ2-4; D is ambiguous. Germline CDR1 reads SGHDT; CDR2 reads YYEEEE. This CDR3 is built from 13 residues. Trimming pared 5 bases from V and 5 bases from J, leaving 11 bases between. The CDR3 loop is CASSMVMENIQYF. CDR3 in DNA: TGTGCCAGCAGTATGGTGATGGAAAACATTCAGTACTTC.

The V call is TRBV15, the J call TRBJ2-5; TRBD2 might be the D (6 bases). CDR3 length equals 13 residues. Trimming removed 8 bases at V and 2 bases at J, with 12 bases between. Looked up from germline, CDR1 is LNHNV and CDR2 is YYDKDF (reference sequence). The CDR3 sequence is CATQPGDQETQYF. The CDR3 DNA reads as TGTGCCACCCAACCGGGGGATCAAGAGACCCAGTACTTC.

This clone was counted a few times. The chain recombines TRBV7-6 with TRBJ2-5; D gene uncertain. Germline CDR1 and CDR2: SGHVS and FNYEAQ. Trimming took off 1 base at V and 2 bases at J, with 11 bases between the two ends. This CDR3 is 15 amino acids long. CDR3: CASSLGTATQETQYF. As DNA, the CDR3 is TGTGCCAGCAGCTTAGGAACAGCTACTCAAGAGACCCAGTACTTC.

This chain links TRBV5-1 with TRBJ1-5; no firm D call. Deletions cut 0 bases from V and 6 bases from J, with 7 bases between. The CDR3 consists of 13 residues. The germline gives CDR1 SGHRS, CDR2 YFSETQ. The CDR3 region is CASSLAGTQPQHF. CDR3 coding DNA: TGCGCCAGCAGCTTGGCAGGCACTCAGCCCCAGCATTTT.

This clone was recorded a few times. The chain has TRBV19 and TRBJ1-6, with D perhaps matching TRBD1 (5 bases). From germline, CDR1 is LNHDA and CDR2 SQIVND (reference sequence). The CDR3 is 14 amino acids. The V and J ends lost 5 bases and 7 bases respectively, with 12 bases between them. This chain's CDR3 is CASSFPGKNSPLHF. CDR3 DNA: TGTGCCAGTAGTTTTCCAGGGAAGAATTCACCCCTCCACTTT.

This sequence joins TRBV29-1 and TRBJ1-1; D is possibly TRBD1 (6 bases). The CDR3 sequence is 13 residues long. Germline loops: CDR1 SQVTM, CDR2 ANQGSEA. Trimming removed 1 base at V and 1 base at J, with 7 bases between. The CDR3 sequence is CSVEVGQNTEAFF. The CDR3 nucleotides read TGCAGCGTTGAAGTGGGACAGAACACTGAAGCTTTCTTT. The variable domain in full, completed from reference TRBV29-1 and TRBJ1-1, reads SAVISQKPSRDICQRGTSLTIQCQVDSQVTMMFWYRQQPGQSLTLIATANQGSEATYESGFVIDKFPISRPNLTFSTLTVSNMSPEDSSIYLCSVEVGQNTEAFFGQGTRLTVV.

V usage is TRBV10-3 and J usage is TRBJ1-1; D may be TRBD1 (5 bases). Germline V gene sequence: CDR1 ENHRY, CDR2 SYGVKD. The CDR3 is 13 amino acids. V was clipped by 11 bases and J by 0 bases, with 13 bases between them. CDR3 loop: CAERQSLNTEAFF. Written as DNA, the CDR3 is TGTGCCGAACGACAGAGTCTGAACACTGAAGCTTTCTTT.

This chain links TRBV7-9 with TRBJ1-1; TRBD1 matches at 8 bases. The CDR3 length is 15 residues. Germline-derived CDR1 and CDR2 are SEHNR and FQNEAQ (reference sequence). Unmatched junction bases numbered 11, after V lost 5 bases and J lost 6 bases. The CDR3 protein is CASSVQGDAPSEAFF. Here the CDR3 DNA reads TGTGCCAGCAGCGTACAGGGGGATGCACCCTCTGAAGCTTTCTTT.

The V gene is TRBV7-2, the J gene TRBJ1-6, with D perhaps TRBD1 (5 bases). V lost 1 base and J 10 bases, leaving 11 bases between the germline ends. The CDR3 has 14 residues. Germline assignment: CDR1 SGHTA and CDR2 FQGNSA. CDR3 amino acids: CASSLGGVRSPLHF. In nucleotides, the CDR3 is TGTGCCAGCAGCTTAGGAGGGGTTAGGTCACCCCTCCACTTT.

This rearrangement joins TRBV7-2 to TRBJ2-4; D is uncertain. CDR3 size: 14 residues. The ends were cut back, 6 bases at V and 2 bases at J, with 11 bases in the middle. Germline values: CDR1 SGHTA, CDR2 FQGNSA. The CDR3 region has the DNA TGTGCCAGCAGTCCGGAGATTTCCAAAAACATTCAGTACTTC. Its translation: CASSPEISKNIQYF.

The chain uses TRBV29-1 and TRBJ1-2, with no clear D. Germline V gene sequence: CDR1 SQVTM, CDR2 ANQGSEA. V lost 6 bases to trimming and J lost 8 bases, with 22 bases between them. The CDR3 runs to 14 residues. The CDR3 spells CSVASHPNGYGYTF. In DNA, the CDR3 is TGCAGCGTCGCGTCTCATCCTAACGGCTACGGCTACACCTTC.

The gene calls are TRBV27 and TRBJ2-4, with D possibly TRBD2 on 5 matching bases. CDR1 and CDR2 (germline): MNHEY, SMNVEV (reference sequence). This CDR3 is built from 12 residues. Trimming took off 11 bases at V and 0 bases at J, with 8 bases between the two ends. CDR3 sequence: CAAGIAKNIQYF. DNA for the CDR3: TGTGCCGCCGGGATAGCCAAAAACATTCAGTACTTC.

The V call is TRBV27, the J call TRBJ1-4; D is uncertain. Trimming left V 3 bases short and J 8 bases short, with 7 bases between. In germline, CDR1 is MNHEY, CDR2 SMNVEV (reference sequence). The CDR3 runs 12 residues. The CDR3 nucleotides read TGTGCCAGCAGTTTCCTGGGGGAAAAACTGTTTTTT. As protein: CASSFLGEKLFF.

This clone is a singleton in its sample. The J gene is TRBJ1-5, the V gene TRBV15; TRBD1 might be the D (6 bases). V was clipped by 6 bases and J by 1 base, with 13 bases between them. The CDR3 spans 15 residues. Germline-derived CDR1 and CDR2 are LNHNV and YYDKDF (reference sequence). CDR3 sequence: CATRSPGASNQPQHF. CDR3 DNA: TGTGCCACCAGATCCCCAGGGGCCAGCAATCAGCCCCAGCATTTT.